Shown below are 21 T cell receptor beta chains from a single sample sequenced in a study of somatic mutations in cytotoxic T cells in rheumatoid arthritis. This table comes from immunoSEQ multiplex PCR, and its TCRdb copy is limited to in-frame clones, with some not included. The sample contains about 18,000 clones, about 73% of which appear only once. Sequences were obtained from CD8+ T cells sorted from blood. The receptors here all came from a woman aged 60-75 years in good health.

This clone was detected only a few times. The rearrangement joins TRBV7-9 to TRBJ1-1; D ambiguous. The ends were cut back, 3 bases at V and 1 base at J, with 3 bases in the middle. This CDR3 contains 12 residues. Germline V CDR1 and CDR2: SEHNR, FQNEAQ (reference sequence). The DNA of the CDR3 is TGTGCCAGCAGCTTTAAGAACACTGAAGCTTTCTTT. This translates into CASSFKNTEAFF. The full variable domain, in which reference TRBV7-9 and TRBJ1-1 provide the parts outside the CDR3, is DTGVSQNPRHKITKRGQNVTFRCDPISEHNRLYWYRQTLGQGPEFLTYFQNEAQLEKSRLLSDRFSAERPKGSFSTLEIQRTEQGDSAMYLCASSFKNTEAFFGQGTRLTVV.

The chain combines TRBV27 with TRBJ2-3; D is unclear. The ends were cut back, 5 bases at V and 2 bases at J, with 11 bases in the middle. This CDR3 region has 14 residues. Germline lookup yields CDR1 MNHEY and CDR2 SMNVEV (reference sequence). The CDR3 DNA reads as TGTGCCAGCAGTCCCCCGGCAGCCACAGATACGCAGTATTTT. Encoded protein: CASSPPAATDTQYF.

This clone was seen a single time. The CDR3 region is CASARGGGSAYTF. In DNA form, the CDR3 reads TGTGCCAGCGCCCGCGGGGGGGGTAGCGCCTACACCTTC. The chain uses TRBV27 and TRBJ1-2; tentatively, D is TRBD1 (5 bases). CDR1 and CDR2 (germline): MNHEY, SMNVEV (reference sequence). V gave up 8 bases and J gave up 10 bases, with 20 bases separating them. The CDR3 has 13 amino acids.

This sequence joins TRBV27 and TRBJ2-7; 7 bases match TRBD1. The V and J ends lost 4 bases and 3 bases, in that order; junction bases with no gene match: 6. The CDR3 has 14 amino acids. Germline assignment: CDR1 MNHEY and CDR2 SMNVEV (reference sequence). The CDR3 DNA is TGTGCCAGCAGTTACAGGGGAGAGGGCTACGAGCAGTACTTC. Translating it yields CASSYRGEGYEQYF.

This sequence joins TRBV7-2 and TRBJ1-1, with TRBD1 identical over 9 bases. The V gene's germline CDR1 is SGHTA and CDR2 FQGNSA. This CDR3 region has 16 residues. With 6 bases clipped from V and 1 base from J, the junction kept 9 bases outside the gene matches. CDR3 residues: CASRPREQGANTEAFF. DNA of the CDR3: TGTGCCAGCAGACCCCGGGAACAGGGGGCGAACACTGAAGCTTTCTTT.

The chain employs TRBV10-3 and TRBJ1-1, with a tentative D call TRBD1 (5 bases). V gave up 4 bases and J gave up 4 bases, with 13 bases separating them. The germline V gene has CDR1 ENHRY and CDR2 SYGVKD. The CDR3 spans 14 residues. The CDR3 loop is CAISGDLDSTEAFF. Here the CDR3 DNA reads TGTGCCATCAGTGGGGACCTAGACAGCACTGAAGCTTTCTTT.

This clone was seen a few times. The chain employs TRBV5-6 and TRBJ2-7, with D hard to call. The CDR3 has 13 amino acids. CDR1 and CDR2 from the germline V gene are SGHDT and YYEEEE. V was pared by 1 base and J by 2 bases, with 7 bases between. The CDR3 coding sequence is TGTGCCAGCAGCTTGCTTGCGGCCTACGAGCAGTACTTC. It specifies CASSLLAAYEQYF.

The chain uses TRBV7-9 and TRBJ2-1; 11 bases agree with TRBD1. The germline gives CDR1 SEHNR, CDR2 FQNEAQ (reference sequence). The V and J ends lost 5 bases and 9 bases, in that order; junction bases with no gene match: 12. The CDR3 consists of 16 residues. This chain's CDR3 is CASSDPGTGGKGEQFF. The CDR3 nucleotides are TGTGCCAGCAGCGACCCCGGGACAGGGGGGAAAGGTGAGCAGTTCTTC.

This chain links TRBV6-1 with TRBJ1-1; D not resolved. The CDR3 spans 15 residues. Trimming left V 2 bases short and J 4 bases short, with 14 bases between. The germline V gene has CDR1 MNHNS and CDR2 SASEGT. The CDR3 sequence: CASSEFDTGATEAFF. CDR3 DNA: TGTGCCAGCAGTGAATTCGACACCGGAGCCACTGAAGCTTTCTTT.

The J gene is TRBJ2-1, the V gene TRBV2; 12 positions agree with TRBD2. The ends lost 3 bases at V and 2 bases at J; junction bases unmatched: 11. CDR3 length equals 19 residues. CDR1 and CDR2 (germline): SNHLY, FYNNEI. CDR3 bases: TGTGCCAGCAGTGACCCCCTAGCGGGGGGGAAATCCCCCTACAATGAGCAGTTCTTC. As protein: CASSDPLAGGKSPYNEQFF. The variable domain in full, with the rest retrieved from reference TRBV2 and TRBJ2-1, is EPEVTQTPSHQVTQMGQEVILRCVPISNHLYFYWYRQILGQKVEFLVSFYNNEISEKSEIFDDQFSVERPDGSNFTLKIRSTKLEDSAMYFCASSDPLAGGKSPYNEQFFGPGTRLTVL.

The V gene is TRBV9, the J gene TRBJ1-2; TRBD1 is a possible D gene (6 bases). V was pared by 3 bases and J by 5 bases, with 8 bases between. The V gene's germline CDR1 is SGDLS and CDR2 YYNGEE. This CDR3 is built from 12 residues. CDR3 DNA: TGTGCCAGCAGCGACAGGGTTTATGGCTACACCTTC. It translates to CASSDRVYGYTF.

The V and J genes are TRBV2 and TRBJ1-2, with D maybe TRBD1 (5 bases). CDR3 size: 15 residues. Trimming took 4 bases from V and 6 from J, leaving 18 bases between them. The germline V gene has CDR1 SNHLY and CDR2 FYNNEI. CDR3 sequence reads: CASSVALGQGHGYTF. DNA of the CDR3: TGTGCCAGCAGTGTTGCCCTAGGGCAGGGTCATGGCTACACCTTC.

This chain connects TRBV7-9 to TRBJ2-7; a weak D match, TRBD2 (5 bases). Trimming left V 1 base short and J 1 base short, with 17 bases between. The CDR3 runs 17 residues. The germline V gene encodes CDR1 SEHNR and CDR2 FQNEAQ (reference sequence). The CDR3 spells CASSLDQRGLQSYEQYF. The CDR3 coding sequence is TGTGCCAGCAGCTTAGACCAACGTGGACTCCAGTCCTACGAGCAGTACTTC.

This clone was seen more than once but under ten times. The V gene is TRBV4-1, the J gene TRBJ1-1, with D hard to call. Trimming removed 0 bases at V and 7 bases at J, with 12 bases between. CDR3 length: 14 amino acids. Germline V CDR1 and CDR2: MGHRA, YSYEKL. CDR3 sequence (DNA): TGCGCCAGCAGCCAAGATAGAATTGGGGTTGAAGCTTTCTTT. It specifies CASSQDRIGVEAFF.

The CDR3 DNA reads TGTGCCACCAGCAGAGACGAACAGGGCACTGAAGCTTTCTTT. Translation: CATSRDEQGTEAFF. The chain carries TRBV15 and TRBJ1-1, with D possibly being TRBD1 (6 bases). Germline lookup yields CDR1 LNHNV and CDR2 YYDKDF (reference sequence). V dropped 0 bases and J dropped 4 bases, with 9 bases sitting between them. The CDR3 totals 14 residues.

The chain uses TRBV19 and TRBJ2-3, with D hard to call. Germline-derived CDR1 and CDR2 are LNHDA and SQIVND (reference sequence). Trimming pared 5 bases from V and 2 bases from J, leaving 8 bases between. The CDR3 is made up of 13 amino acids. CDR3 DNA sequence: TGTGCCAGTAGTGTGGGCACCACAGATACGCAGTATTTT. It translates to CASSVGTTDTQYF.

V and J are TRBV6-1 and TRBJ1-2; D is possibly TRBD1 (5 bases). The V end lost 0 bases, the J end lost 5 bases, and 10 bases lay between the germline ends. CDR1 is MNHNS and CDR2 is SASEGT in the germline V gene. The CDR3 consists of 14 residues. CDR3 in DNA: TGTGCCAGCAGTGAAGCGATGACAGATTATGGCTACACCTTC. This sequence encodes CASSEAMTDYGYTF.

The V and J genes are TRBV6-1 and TRBJ1-1; 12 bases fit TRBD1. Germline V CDR1 and CDR2: MNHNS, SASEGT. J was trimmed by 5 bases and V by 2 bases; bases with no gene match: 6. This CDR3 spans 16 amino acids. The CDR3 nucleotides are TGTGCCAGCAGTGAAATTCCGGGACAGGGGGCGACTGAAGCTTTCTTT. Translated: CASSEIPGQGATEAFF.

This clone was seen more than once but under ten times. The V gene is TRBV7-6, the J gene TRBJ1-5; D is perhaps TRBD1 (5 bases). The CDR3 contains 13 residues. Trimming left V 5 bases short and J 7 bases short, with 12 bases between. Per germline, CDR1 SGHVS and CDR2 FNYEAQ. The CDR3 DNA is TGTGCCAGCAGCGGACGGCCAGGGCAGCCCCAGCATTTT. This sequence encodes CASSGRPGQPQHF.

This clone has only one observation. V gene TRBV13 combines with J gene TRBJ2-1, with a possible D match to TRBD1 (6 bases). Germline V gene lookup returns CDR1 PRHDT and CDR2 FYEKMQ (reference sequence). V lost 6 bases, J lost 8 bases, and 17 bases lay in between. The CDR3 has 14 amino acids. For the CDR3, the DNA is TGTGCCAGCAGGACAAGAGGGGGACGGGATGAGCAGTTCTTC. It yields the protein CASRTRGGRDEQFF.

The rearrangement uses TRBV27 and TRBJ2-1; D uncertain. The V gene lost 7 bases and the J gene lost 7 bases, with 20 bases spanning the gap. Germline V CDR1 and CDR2: MNHEY, SMNVEV (reference sequence). The CDR3 is 15 amino acids. In DNA form, the CDR3 reads TGTGCCAGCACCCGGGCTATCGGGCGCTGGAATGAGCAGTTCTTC. It translates to CASTRAIGRWNEQFF.